The next 14 T cell receptor beta chains were all read from a single sample in a study of blood T cell repertoires in COVID-19. TCRdb's table, derived via immunoSEQ multiplex PCR, lists solely in-frame clones and lacks some. Found here are approximately 350,000 clones, more than 80% of them singletons; the top ten hold more than 1%. Sequenced sample: peripheral blood. The receptors here all came from a man in his forties or fifties with acute or convalescent COVID-19.

The CDR3 DNA sequence: TGCGCCAGCAGTCTTTCGAACACTGAAGCTTTCTTT. Translated, it gives CASSLSNTEAFF. V usage is TRBV4-1 and J usage is TRBJ1-1; D not certain. The CDR3 spans 12 residues. The V end lost 6 bases, the J end lost 1 base, and 6 bases lay between the germline ends. Germline assignment: CDR1 MGHRA and CDR2 YSYEKL.

The J gene is TRBJ2-1, the V gene TRBV4-1; 10 bases are shared with TRBD1. V was pared by 2 bases and J by 5 bases, with 6 bases of the junction left unmatched. In germline, CDR1 is MGHRA, CDR2 YSYEKL. The CDR3 spans 16 residues. CDR3 coding DNA: TGCGCCAGCAGCCAACCCGGGACAGGGGAACACAATGAGCAGTTCTTC. This encodes CASSQPGTGEHNEQFF.

The chain uses TRBV10-3 and TRBJ2-1; D is unresolved. CDR3 size: 15 residues. The V end was cut by 3 bases, the J end by 1 base, with 10 bases between. Per the germline V gene, CDR1 is ENHRY and CDR2 is SYGVKD. CDR3 amino acids: CAISDLTRSYNEQFF. For the CDR3, the DNA is TGTGCCATCAGTGACCTGACACGTTCCTACAATGAGCAGTTCTTC.

This rearrangement joins TRBV18 to TRBJ2-7; TRBD1 matches 7 bases. This CDR3 contains 14 residues. The V and J ends lost 3 bases and 0 bases, in that order; junction bases with no gene match: 2. Germline V lookup: CDR1 KGHSH, CDR2 LQKENI. The CDR3 nucleotides are TGTGCCAGCTCACCTTCAGGGGGCTCCTACGAGCAGTACTTC. The encoded protein is CASSPSGGSYEQYF.

V is TRBV3-1 (or the pseudogene TRBV3-2) and J is TRBJ1-2; 7 bases match TRBD1. CDR3 length equals 14 residues. The germline gives CDR1 LGHDT, CDR2 YNNKEL (reference sequence). V trimming: 2 bases; J trimming: 9 bases; junction bases outside the gene matches: 9. This chain's CDR3 is CASSQNDRDGSYTF. DNA for the CDR3: TGTGCCAGCAGCCAAAATGACAGGGATGGGAGCTACACCTTC.

J is TRBJ2-7 and V is TRBV7-2, with D perhaps TRBD2 (6 bases). The CDR3 runs to 14 residues. CDR1 is SGHTA, CDR2 FQGNSA, per germline. V was pared by 1 base and J by 6 bases, with 13 bases between. Here the CDR3 reads CASSLDAGSGEQYF. CDR3 DNA: TGTGCCAGCAGCTTAGACGCGGGGTCGGGCGAGCAGTACTTC.

The chain links TRBV7-9 to TRBJ2-7; TRBD2 might be the D (5 bases). The V gene lost 1 base and the J gene lost 0 bases, with 16 bases spanning the gap. This CDR3 comprises 17 residues. CDR1 is SEHNR, CDR2 FQNEAQ, per germline (reference sequence). The CDR3 loop reads CASSLVDAGQSSYEQYF. CDR3 bases: TGTGCCAGCAGCTTAGTCGATGCGGGCCAGAGCTCCTACGAGCAGTACTTC.

To note about this clone: This specimen includes other DNA sequences encoding the same CDR3. The chain has TRBV10-3 and TRBJ1-5, with TRBD1 matching over 8 bases. The CDR3 has 15 residues. Germline V gives CDR1 ENHRY, CDR2 SYGVKD. J lost 3 bases, V lost 0 bases, and 1 base had no gene match. The CDR3 DNA follows: TGTGCCATCAGTGAGTCGCAGGGGGCCAATCAGCCCCAGCATTTT. Encoded protein: CAISESQGANQPQHF.

The chain recombines TRBV13 with TRBJ1-2, with 7 nucleotides matching TRBD1. CDR1 and CDR2 from the germline V gene are PRHDT and FYEKMQ (reference sequence). The CDR3 runs to 16 residues. The V gene end was trimmed by 7 bases and the J gene end by 7 bases; junction bases not matched to a gene: 18. Here the CDR3 DNA reads TGTGCCAGCAATGAGGTTGGGGACAGACTTTCTCCTGGCTACACCTTC. The encoded protein is CASNEVGDRLSPGYTF.

The chain recombines TRBV4-1 with TRBJ2-3, with TRBD2 identical over 12 bases. Trimming removed 3 bases from V and 1 base from J; junction bases left unmatched: 2. The CDR3 sequence is 16 residues long. The germline V gene has CDR1 MGHRA and CDR2 YSYEKL. CDR3 sequence: CASSQRTSGGTDTQYF. As DNA, the CDR3 is TGCGCCAGCAGCCAGAGGACTAGCGGGGGCACAGATACGCAGTATTTT.

This clone was counted a few times. The CDR3: CASSLSAGATDTQYF. CDR3 nucleotide sequence: TGTGCCAGCAGTCTGTCGGCGGGAGCAACAGATACGCAGTATTTT. This chain links TRBV6-2 or TRBV6-3 with TRBJ2-3, with 7 bases lining up with TRBD2. Trimming cost V 5 bases and J 3 bases; bases outside gene matches: 8. This CDR3 has 15 residues. Germline V lookup: CDR1 MNHEY, CDR2 SVGEGT.

The chain links TRBV19 to TRBJ2-2, with 14 nucleotides matching TRBD2. Germline V CDR1 and CDR2: LNHDA, SQIVND (reference sequence). This CDR3 is 19 amino acids long. With 7 bases clipped from V and 1 base from J, the junction kept 11 bases outside the gene matches. CDR3 sequence (DNA): TGTGCCAGTACCAATGGCGGGACTAGCGGGAGTCTGAACACCGGGGAGCTGTTTTTT. This translates into CASTNGGTSGSLNTGELFF.

The chain recombines TRBV3-1 (or the pseudogene TRBV3-2) with TRBJ1-3, with 9 bases fitting TRBD1. This CDR3 spans 16 amino acids. Germline CDR1 is LGHDT and CDR2 is YNNKEL (reference sequence). V lost 2 bases, J lost 2 bases, and 4 bases stayed unmatched. The DNA of the CDR3 is TGTGCCAGCAGCCAACGGGACAGGGAGACTGGAAACACCATATATTTT. Its protein product is CASSQRDRETGNTIYF.

This clone has only a few counts. The gene calls are TRBV2 and TRBJ1-3, with D tentatively TRBD1 (5 bases). Germline lookup yields CDR1 SNHLY and CDR2 FYNNEI. Trimming left V 11 bases short and J 9 bases short, with 26 bases between. The CDR3 covers 15 residues. CDR3 amino acids: CAASPKGNERGTIYF. DNA for the CDR3: TGTGCCGCCAGCCCTAAGGGGAATGAGAGAGGCACCATATATTTT.